Below, one T cell receptor (beta chain) is given with its context. The entry originates in a study of blood T cell repertoires in COVID-19. Study-wide background: The cDNA or gDNA used as material had been derived from T cells, B-cell-depleted T cells, or PBMCs.

The CDR3 has 14 amino acids. From germline, CDR1 is MDHEN and CDR2 SYDVKM. Trimming removed 8 bases from V and 0 bases from J, with 13 bases in between. Original processing methods: Amplification of reference gene primers provided the estimated nucleated cell counts. Produced via immunoSEQ multiplex PCR; TCRdb's table is partial and in-frame only. V and J calls and clone size are those listed in that table; D and trimming were worked out from the DNA. This sample has about 220,000 clones, with about 85% found just once. This TCR was sampled from a man aged 50-59 years who had recovered from COVID-19. The J gene is TRBJ1-1, the V gene TRBV28; D is undetermined. Sequencing used peripheral blood. The CDR3 is CASLGSPVNTEAFF. The CDR3 DNA reads as TGTGCCAGCTTAGGGAGCCCGGTGAACACTGAAGCTTTCTTT.